The 21 T cell receptor beta chains presented below share a single source sample, sequenced in a study of shared clonotypes between healthy human individuals. TCRdb's copy holds only in-frame clones and misses some; the assay was immunoSEQ multiplex PCR. The sample has around 2,000,000 clones, 85% to 95% seen once; the top ten hold 0.13%. Material: naive CD4+ T cells sorted from blood. Sample subset: CD45RA+ positively selected. These receptors came from a man aged 18 to 30 in good health.

The chain employs TRBV2 and TRBJ2-4; 7 bases line up with TRBD2. The CDR3 contains 15 residues. V was clipped by 5 bases and J by 8 bases; unmatched bases: 12. Germline V gives CDR1 SNHLY, CDR2 FYNNEI. CDR3 sequence (DNA): TGTGCCAGCAGTACCGGACTAGTCCTTGGTGACATTCAGTACTTC. Amino acid sequence: CASSTGLVLGDIQYF.

This clone was found a few times. The chain employs TRBV7-6 and TRBJ2-7; 11 bases map to TRBD2. The CDR3 runs to 15 residues. Germline loops: CDR1 SGHVS, CDR2 FNYEAQ. Trimming took 5 bases from V and 3 from J; bases not matched to a gene: 6. The CDR3 here is CASSRSGGANYEQYF. The CDR3 DNA sequence: TGTGCCAGCAGCCGTAGCGGGGGGGCCAACTACGAGCAGTACTTC.

This chain uses TRBV11-2 with TRBJ2-3; 9 nucleotides line up with TRBD2. Germline trimming cut 1 base from V and 2 bases from J; bases unmatched to any gene: 7. The CDR3 has 17 amino acids. The germline CDR1 and CDR2 sequences are SGHAT and FQNNGV. The CDR3 DNA sequence: TGTGCCAGCAGCTTAGTCTCTAGCGGGAAGCCCACAGATACGCAGTATTTT. It is translated as CASSLVSSGKPTDTQYF. Together with reference TRBV11-2 and TRBJ2-3, the CDR3 gives the full variable domain: EAGVAQSPRYKIIEKRQSVAFWCNPISGHATLYWYQQILGQGPKLLIQFQNNGVVDDSQLPKDRFSAERLKGVDSTLKIQPAKLEDSAVYLCASSLVSSGKPTDTQYFGPGTRLTVL.

In the case of this clone: A read error may explain this, as a much larger clone is one base away. Other DNA sequences in the sample encode the same CDR3. This chain joins TRBV7-2 and TRBJ2-7; D not certain. The CDR3 is made up of 11 amino acids. Germline CDR1 SGHTA, CDR2 FQGNSA. The V end lost 5 bases, the J end lost 3 bases, and 5 bases lay between the germline ends. The DNA for the CDR3 is TGTGCCAGCAGCCGAAGCTACGAGCAGTACTTC. Protein: CASSRSYEQYF.

The rearrangement joins TRBV19 to TRBJ2-4; 8 nucleotides align to TRBD1. This CDR3 has 13 residues. Germline V gene sequence: CDR1 LNHDA, CDR2 SQIVND (reference sequence). Unmatched junction bases numbered 7, after V lost 7 bases and J lost 8 bases. The CDR3 nucleotides read TGTGCCAGTACCCAGGGGGCAGGGGACATTCAGTACTTC. This encodes CASTQGAGDIQYF.

This clone was recorded only once. The CDR3 region has the DNA TGCGCCAGCAGCCAAGCTGTGGGGGAGACTGAAGCTTTCTTT. Protein product: CASSQAVGETEAFF. The gene calls are TRBV4-1 and TRBJ1-1, with a possible D match to TRBD1 (5 bases). Germline lookup yields CDR1 MGHRA and CDR2 YSYEKL. There are 14 residues in the CDR3. V was clipped by 1 base and J by 5 bases, with 11 bases between them.

The chain employs TRBV6-6 and TRBJ2-5, with D possibly TRBD1 on 7 matching bases. The CDR3 length is 13 residues. Trimming pared 7 bases from V and 2 bases from J, leaving 11 bases between. Germline lookup yields CDR1 MNHNY and CDR2 SVGAGI (reference sequence). The CDR3 spells CASTQGGQETQYF. CDR3 bases: TGTGCCAGCACCCAGGGGGGACAAGAGACCCAGTACTTC.

J is TRBJ2-5 and V is TRBV28, with TRBD2 matching 7 bases. The V gene end was trimmed by 5 bases and the J gene end by 1 base; junction bases not matched to a gene: 10. Germline CDR1 MDHEN, CDR2 SYDVKM. CDR3 size: 16 residues. CDR3 DNA sequence: TGTGCCAGCAGTGACCCGCGGCGGGGGATCCAAGAGACCCAGTACTTC. The encoded protein is CASSDPRRGIQETQYF.

The V call is TRBV7-2, the J call TRBJ1-1; no firm D call. CDR3 length equals 14 residues. Germline values: CDR1 SGHTA, CDR2 FQGNSA. Trimming cost V 4 bases and J 6 bases, with 15 bases left between them. The CDR3 reads CASSSRRGWAEAFF. The CDR3 region has the DNA TGTGCCAGCAGCTCCCGGAGAGGGTGGGCTGAAGCTTTCTTT.

The chain uses TRBV6-5 and TRBJ2-1; 8 bases are shared with TRBD2. This CDR3 region has 15 residues. Trimming cost V 4 bases and J 7 bases; bases outside gene matches: 9. Germline V gene lookup returns CDR1 MNHEY and CDR2 SVGAGI. The CDR3 region is CASSSSGGAGNEQFF. In DNA form, the CDR3 reads TGTGCCAGCAGTTCATCCGGGGGGGCGGGAAATGAGCAGTTCTTC.

This clone appeared once. The genes are TRBV7-2 and TRBJ1-2, with 12 bases matching TRBD1. Per the germline V gene, CDR1 is SGHTA and CDR2 is FQGNSA. The CDR3 has 17 residues. V lost 5 bases to trimming and J lost 4 bases; unmatched junction nucleotides: 11. CDR3 sequence: CASSEGTGGGTPYGYTF. CDR3 DNA sequence: TGTGCCAGCAGCGAAGGGACAGGGGGCGGAACCCCCTATGGCTACACCTTC. The whole variable domain, remainder taken from reference TRBV7-2 and TRBJ1-2, is GAGVSQSPSNKVTEKGKDVELRCDPISGHTALYWYRQSLGQGLEFLIYFQGNSAPDKSGLPSDRFSAERTGGSVSTLTIQRTQQEDSAVYLCASSEGTGGGTPYGYTFGSGTRLTVV.

The rearrangement uses TRBV30 and TRBJ2-7; 8 nucleotides agree with TRBD2. V lost 4 bases and J lost 5; bases outside the gene matches: 7. This CDR3 contains 13 residues. Per germline, CDR1 GTSNPN and CDR2 SVGIG (reference sequence). Here the CDR3 reads CAWTRLAIHEQYF. The CDR3 coding sequence is TGTGCCTGGACACGACTAGCGATCCACGAGCAGTACTTC. The variable domain in full, with the rest retrieved from reference TRBV30 and TRBJ2-7, is SQTIHQWPATLVQPVGSPLSLECTVEGTSNPNLYWYRQAAGRGLQLLFYSVGIGQISSEVPQNLSASRPQDRQFILSSKKLLLSDSGFYLCAWTRLAIHEQYFGPGTRLTVT.

The rearrangement uses TRBV18 and TRBJ1-4; D gene unclear. V was cut by 5 bases and J by 6 bases, with 16 bases left in between. Per the germline V gene, CDR1 is KGHSH and CDR2 is LQKENI. The CDR3 covers 15 residues. Here the CDR3 reads CASSRREQRYEKLFF. CDR3 nucleotide sequence: TGTGCCAGCTCAAGAAGGGAACAGAGATATGAAAAACTGTTTTTT.

The gene calls are TRBV29-1 and TRBJ2-3; D is undetermined. V was shortened by 4 bases and J by 0 bases, with 11 bases between the two germline ends. Germline CDR1 SQVTM, CDR2 ANQGSEA. The length of the CDR3 is 14 residues. The CDR3 sequence: CSVGLPASTDTQYF. DNA for the CDR3: TGCAGCGTTGGGCTTCCCGCTAGCACAGATACGCAGTATTTT.

The J gene is TRBJ2-7, the V gene TRBV6-1, with a weak D call TRBD1 (5 bases). The V gene's germline CDR1 is MNHNS and CDR2 SASEGT. This CDR3 has 15 amino acids. V lost 2 bases, J lost 7 bases, and 18 bases lay in between. The CDR3 nucleotides read TGTGCCAGCAGTGAAAACGGTCTGGGCCAGGGAGAGCAGTACTTC. This translates into CASSENGLGQGEQYF.

In its sample, this clone was seen a few times. The chain uses TRBV19 and TRBJ1-6; 9 bases are shared with TRBD1. J gave up 7 bases and V 9 bases, and 10 bases lay outside the gene matches. This CDR3 region has 15 residues. CDR1 and CDR2 (germline): LNHDA, SQIVND (reference sequence). In nucleotides, the CDR3 is TGTGCCAGCAACAGGGGGCGGGTTGACAATTCACCCCTCCACTTT. Protein product: CASNRGRVDNSPLHF.

The J gene is TRBJ2-1, the V gene TRBV4-1; 10 nucleotides align to TRBD2. This CDR3 has 15 amino acids. Germline lookup yields CDR1 MGHRA and CDR2 YSYEKL. Unmatched junction bases numbered 5, after V lost 5 bases and J lost 4 bases. CDR3 amino acids: CASSSLAGAYNEQFF. Here the CDR3 DNA reads TGCGCCAGCAGCTCGCTAGCGGGAGCATACAATGAGCAGTTCTTC.

The CDR3 reads CASGLHDTQYF. CDR3 nucleotide sequence: TGTGCTAGTGGTTTACACGATACGCAGTATTTT. The chain is built from TRBV12-5 and TRBJ2-3, with D unresolved. The length of the CDR3 is 11 residues. V lost 3 bases and J lost 6, with 4 bases in between. From germline, CDR1 is LGHNT and CDR2 FRNRAP.

The J gene is TRBJ1-2, the V gene TRBV20-1; tentatively, D is TRBD1 (6 bases). The V end was cut by 5 bases, the J end by 14 bases, with 15 bases between. The CDR3 totals 10 residues. Per the germline V gene, CDR1 is DFQATT and CDR2 is SNEGSKA (reference sequence). As DNA, the CDR3 is TGCAGTGCTGGGGGGGCCAACGGAACCTTC. It translates to CSAGGANGTF.

This clone was observed a single time. The rearrangement joins TRBV27 to TRBJ1-6; D is perhaps TRBD1 (5 bases). The V and J ends lost 6 bases and 8 bases respectively, with 20 bases between them. Germline loops: CDR1 MNHEY, CDR2 SMNVEV (reference sequence). The CDR3 loop spans 16 amino acids. In DNA, the CDR3 is TGTGCCAGCAGCTTGATTCCGAGGGGCTGGGATTCACCCCTCCACTTT. It encodes CASSLIPRGWDSPLHF.

J is TRBJ1-6 and V is TRBV4-1; 8 nucleotides line up with TRBD1. This CDR3 is 18 amino acids long. The germline CDR1 and CDR2 sequences are MGHRA and YSYEKL. J gave up 7 bases and V 3 bases, and 14 bases lay outside the gene matches. The CDR3 DNA is TGCGCCAGCAGCCAGGGCCGGACAGGGATTATCTTAAATTCACCCCTCCACTTT. Translating it yields CASSQGRTGIILNSPLHF.